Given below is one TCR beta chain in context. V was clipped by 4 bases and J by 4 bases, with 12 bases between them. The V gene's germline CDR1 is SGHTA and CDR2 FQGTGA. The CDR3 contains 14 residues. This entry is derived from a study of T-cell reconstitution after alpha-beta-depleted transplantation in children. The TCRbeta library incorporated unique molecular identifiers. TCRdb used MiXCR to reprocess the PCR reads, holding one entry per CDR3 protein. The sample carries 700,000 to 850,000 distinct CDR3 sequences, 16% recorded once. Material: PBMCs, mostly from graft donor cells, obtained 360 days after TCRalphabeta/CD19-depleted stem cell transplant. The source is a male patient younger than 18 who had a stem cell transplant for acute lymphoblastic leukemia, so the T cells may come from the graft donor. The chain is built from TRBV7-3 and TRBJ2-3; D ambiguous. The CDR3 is CASSSHPGPDTQYF. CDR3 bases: TGTGCCAGCAGCTCCCACCCCGGTCCAGATACGCAGTATTTT.